The present TCR beta chain was sequenced within a study of spatial heterogeneity in lung cancer. In the study overall: There were 75 or so donors, all of them untreated patients with early-stage non-small cell lung cancer. There were, on average, more than ten raw-read appearances for each unique TCR and UMI combination. Study-wide points: Ubiquitous expanded tumor TCRs appeared in blood more at resection than follow-up.

Via MiXCR, TCRdb re-called the 5' RACE reads, giving one row per CDR3 protein. The table records 110,000 or so distinct CDR3 sequences, under 14% of them present only once. The J segment lost 1 base and the V segment lost 4 bases, leaving 3 bases of the junction unmatched. Germline V lookup: CDR1 KGHDR, CDR2 SFDVKD. The CDR3 spans 15 residues. Time point noted: blood at routine non-recurrence follow-up after resection. Unsorted whole RNA of tumor, nontumor lung or frozen PBMC was sequenced. In regard to this clonotype: What it recognizes is unknown.

Sequencing used PBMCs, obtained at follow-up. This clonotype originated in a female donor with early-stage non-small cell lung cancer. This sequence joins TRBV24-1 and TRBJ2-3, with 8 bases that match TRBD2. The CDR3 loop reads CATSDLTSGTDTQYF. The CDR3 DNA sequence: TGTGCCACCAGTGACCTGACTAGCGGCACAGATACGCAGTATTTT.